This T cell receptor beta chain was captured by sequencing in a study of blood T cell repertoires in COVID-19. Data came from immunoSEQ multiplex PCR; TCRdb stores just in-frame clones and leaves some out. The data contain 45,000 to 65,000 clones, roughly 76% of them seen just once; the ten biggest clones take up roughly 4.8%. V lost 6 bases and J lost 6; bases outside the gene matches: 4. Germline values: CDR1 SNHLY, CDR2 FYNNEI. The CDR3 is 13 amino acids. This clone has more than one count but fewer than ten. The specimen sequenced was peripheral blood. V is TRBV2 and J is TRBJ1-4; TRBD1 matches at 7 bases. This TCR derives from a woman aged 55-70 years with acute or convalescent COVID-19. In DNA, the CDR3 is TGTGCCAGCAGGGACAGGTCAGATGAAAAACTGTTTTTT. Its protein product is CASRDRSDEKLFF.